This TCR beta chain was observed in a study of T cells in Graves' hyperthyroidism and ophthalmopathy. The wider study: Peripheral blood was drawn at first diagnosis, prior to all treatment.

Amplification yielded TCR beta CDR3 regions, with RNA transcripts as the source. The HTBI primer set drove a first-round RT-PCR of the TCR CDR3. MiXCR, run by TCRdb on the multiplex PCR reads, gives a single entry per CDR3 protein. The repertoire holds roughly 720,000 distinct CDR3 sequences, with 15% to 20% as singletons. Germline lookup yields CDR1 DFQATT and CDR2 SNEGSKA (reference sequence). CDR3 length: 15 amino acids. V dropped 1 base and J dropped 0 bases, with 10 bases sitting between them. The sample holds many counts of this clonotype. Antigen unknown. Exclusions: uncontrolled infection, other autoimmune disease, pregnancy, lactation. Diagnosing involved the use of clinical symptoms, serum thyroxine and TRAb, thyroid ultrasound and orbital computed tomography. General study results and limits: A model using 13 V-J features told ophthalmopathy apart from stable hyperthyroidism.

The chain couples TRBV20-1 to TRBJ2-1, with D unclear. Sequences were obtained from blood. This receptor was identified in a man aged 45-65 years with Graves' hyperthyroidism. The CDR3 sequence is CSARVVGSSYNEQFF. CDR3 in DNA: TGCAGTGCTAGAGTTGTTGGCAGCTCCTACAATGAGCAGTTCTTC.